The clone carrying this T cell receptor (beta chain) was seen ten or more times. What it recognizes is unknown. The data derive from a study of radiation and T cells in renal cell carcinoma. Study conclusions and caveats: Baseline intratumoral clonotype presence is unknown without pretreatment biopsies. In blood, top tumor clones expanded by 2 weeks, shrinking by 4.

Noted time point: blood 4 weeks post-SBRT, at nephrectomy. Treatment described: 15 Gy SBRT to primary tumor, nephrectomy 4 weeks later. Nephrectomy followed 15 Gy stereotactic body radiation by 4 weeks. Clear cell pathology was present in this patient's renal cell carcinoma. Produced via immunoSEQ multiplex PCR; TCRdb's table is partial and in-frame only. The repertoire consists of 140,000 or so clones, with about 86% occurring once and the leading ten covering 15% to 20%. Germline V gives CDR1 SGHTA, CDR2 FQGNSA. V was pared by 0 bases and J by 5 bases, with 13 bases between. This CDR3 is built from 15 residues.

The rearrangement uses TRBV7-2 and TRBJ2-5; D is perhaps TRBD1 or TRBD2 (6 bases each). The source was blood, collected from a patient whose treatment included radiotherapy and nephrectomy. This TCR came from a woman between 45 and 65 years old with renal cell carcinoma. Here the CDR3 DNA reads TGTGCCAGCAGCTTAGCGGGGGGCCTCCACGAGACCCAGTACTTC. It is translated as CASSLAGGLHETQYF. Full variable domain (outside the CDR3, taken from reference TRBV7-2 and TRBJ2-5): GAGVSQSPSNKVTEKGKDVELRCDPISGHTALYWYRQSLGQGLEFLIYFQGNSAPDKSGLPSDRFSAERTGGSVSTLTIQRTQQEDSAVYLCASSLAGGLHETQYFGPGTRLLVL.